A selection of T cell receptor beta chains follows, all from one sample in a study of cytomegalovirus exposure and HLA in healthy donors. Some clones are missing from TCRdb's copy, which holds only in-frame ones; the method was immunoSEQ multiplex PCR. The sample lists about 190,000 clones, 84% occurring once. Sequences were obtained from PBMCs. These receptors all stem from a boy younger than 18 in good health and CMV-seronegative. Each CDR3 is given without its conserved first and last residue.

v_call,cdr3_aa
TRBV6-5,ASRDTGLLGYT
TRBV7-2,ASSSSGYEQY
TRBV9,ASSVNAGGLPGELF
TRBV7-2,ASSFSRGRQITDTQY
TRBV29-1,SVRQGGSIEAF
TRBV5-5,ASSSRQEPILDNEQF
TRBV5-1,ASSFSGLRGRRQY
TRBV27,ASTPRGTGGRYDNQPQH
TRBV27,ASSLEGLGDPLLGTDTQY
TRBV2,ASRVPFQEQF
TRBV6-1,ASSDGETGELF
TRBV7-8,ASSLGLFRDINQPQH
TRBV7-9,ASSLEGQGSLCT
TRBV11-2,ASSLGGPEKLF
TRBV30,AWSVWRLKNTEAF
TRBV29-1,SVVEDSTNEKLF
TRBV6-6,ASSYYRQGDYEQY
TRBV6-1,ASRDRIDTGELF
TRBV7-2,ASSLGRGRSYNEQF
TRBV25-1,ASSEGRRVVYEQY
TRBV23-1,ASSRQGADTQY
TRBV19,ASSDGTLHTDTQY
TRBV6-5,ASSYRAGQLNSPLH
TRBV6-1,ASIIGGAADTQY
TRBV7-2,ASSGPTGLRVEQY
TRBV9,ASSVRDRGGSTASSYNSPLH
TRBV6-4,ASRDRGGTDTQY
TRBV28,ASSLGTGVESEQF
TRBV2,ASKRDQETQY
TRBV4-1,ASSLSGTQETQY
TRBV2,ASLHRGAAGEAF
TRBV7-9,ASSSEGTGDYGYT
TRBV29-1,SVEEQVNYGYT